This T cell receptor beta chain was profiled in a study of blood T cell repertoires in COVID-19. The wider study: Acute and convalescent COVID-19 specimens originated in the United States, Italy and Spain. T cells, B-cell-depleted T cells, or PBMCs supplied cDNA or gDNA.

Trimming cost V 4 bases and J 4 bases; bases outside gene matches: 12. The CDR3 sequence is 16 residues long. Germline V gene lookup returns CDR1 SGHAT and CDR2 FQNNGV. In the original analysis: It was from reference gene primer amplification that nucleated cell counts were estimated. Data came from immunoSEQ multiplex PCR; TCRdb stores just in-frame clones and leaves some out. V, J and clone size derive from that table, while D and trimming were established from the DNA sequence. The sample comprises fewer than 300,000 clones, around 89% of which are singletons, and under 4.5% rests with the top ten.

The chain uses TRBV11-2 and TRBJ2-5; 7 nucleotides match TRBD2. The sequenced sample consisted of peripheral blood. This receptor was obtained from a man aged 55-75 years who had recovered from COVID-19. The CDR3 bases are TGTGCCAGCAGCTACACCGGGACTACGAGGAGAGAGACCCAGTACTTC. Translation: CASSYTGTTRRETQYF.